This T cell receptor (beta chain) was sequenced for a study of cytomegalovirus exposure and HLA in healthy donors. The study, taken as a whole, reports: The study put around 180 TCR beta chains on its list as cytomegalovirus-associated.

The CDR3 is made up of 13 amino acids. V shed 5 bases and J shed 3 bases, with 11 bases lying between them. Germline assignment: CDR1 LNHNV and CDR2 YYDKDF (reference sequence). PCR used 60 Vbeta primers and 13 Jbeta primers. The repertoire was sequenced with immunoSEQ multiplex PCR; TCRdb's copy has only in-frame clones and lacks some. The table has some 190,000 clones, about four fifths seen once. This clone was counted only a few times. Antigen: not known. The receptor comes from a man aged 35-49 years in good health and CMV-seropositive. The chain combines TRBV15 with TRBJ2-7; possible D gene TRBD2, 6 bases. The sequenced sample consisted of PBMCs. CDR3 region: CATSRGADYEQYF. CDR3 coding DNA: TGTGCCACCAGCCGCGGGGCTGACTACGAGCAGTACTTC. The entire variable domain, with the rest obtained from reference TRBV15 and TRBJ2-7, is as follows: DAMVIQNPRYQVTQFGKPVTLSCSQTLNHNVMYWYQQKSSQAPKLLFHYYDKDFNNEADTPDNFQSRRPNTSFCFLDIRSPGLGDTAMYLCATSRGADYEQYFGPGTRLTVT.